The subject of this entry is one TCR beta chain. Its binding antigen is unknown. One base away there is no much larger clone; base qualities are not given. Healthy HIV-negative adults with no recently reported acute infections or vaccinations were included as donors. Every donor was a Caucasian adult living in Nashville, Tennessee, USA. CD4+ T cells were enriched by magnetic negative selection; naive cells were then positively selected on CD45RA, and the negative fraction formed the memory subset. Blood was obtained by leukapheresis, after which PBMCs were separated by Ficoll-Histopaque density gradient centrifugation and cryopreserved in liquid nitrogen vapor phase. Analytical flow cytometry was used to check the purity and quantity of each magnetically sorted T cell population. Genomic DNA was isolated from every sorted fraction and measured by UV absorbance on a Nanodrop 2000c. TCR CDR3 regions were amplified from genomic DNA by multiplex PCR using the deep immunoSEQ assay. Extracted genomic DNA from each cell subset was spread evenly across all wells of several immunoSEQ 96-well plates, with each plate serving as a replicate. For sorted subsets, 200 to 250 ng genomic DNA, equal to about 30,000 T cell genomes, was loaded into each replicate PCR. The purified libraries were quantified using a Qubit 3.0 fluorometer, sized with a Bioanalyzer 2100, and then quantified again using the KAPA Library Quantification kit. Every immunoSEQ 96-well plate was sequenced on a separate single-read 150-cycle Illumina NextSeq 550 flow cell. Per the original workflow: The immunoSEQ output contained only junctional sequences without quality scores, so filtering could not match that applied to full-length reads. To assign V/J genes and CDR3, sequences were annotated using PyIR, a Python wrapper for IgBLAST v1.9, with IMGT germline references. Reads were filtered out if the reads had weak V/J assignments (E-value above 1e-6), no CDR3, stop codons, out-of-frame junctions, or ambiguous translated residues. V3J clonotypes were defined as sequences sharing an identical inferred V gene, J gene, and CDR3 amino acid sequence. Percentage overlap between repertoires was calculated by dividing the number of shared unique clonotypes by the size of the smaller repertoire. RTK rarefaction, the Chao1 estimator, and Recon v2.1 estimates of unobserved clonotypes were used to assess repertoire richness. OLGA was used to compute generation probabilities for all TCRbeta clonotypes that the gDNA method yielded from a handful of donors. TCRdb limited this immuneACCESS table to in-frame rearrangements with V and J called. A share of clones is missing; checked studies link under half to unresolved V genes, and the rest is unexplained. V and J calls and clone size are as listed in that table; D and trimming were resolved from the DNA. The sample table records around 600,000 clones; around 97% of these occur just once. Clones ranked in the top ten supply less than 0.065% of the sample.

The data stem from a study of shared clonotypes between healthy human individuals (dated by TCRdb to 2020 to 2021). About the full investigation: Two women and a few men aged 18 to 49 years were included in the cohort. The study deeply sequenced blood TCR repertoires of about 5 healthy adults to estimate repertoire size and the extent of clonotype sharing between individuals. Libraries were prepared and TCR repertoires were sequenced by different laboratories using diverse techniques, in order to increase sequencing depth and limit assay-specific biases. Between about 0.8 and 8.9 billion PBMCs per donor were obtained by leukapheresis. For each donor, three plates each were used for CD4 naive and CD4 memory, two plates were used for CD8 naive, and one plate was used for CD8 memory.

Study-wide conclusions, independent of this receptor: Sampling was restricted to blood, and TCR repertoires in tissues likely differ from the TCR repertoires found in blood. Because the study included a small number of donors, the genetic and exposure-history diversity represented was limited. Approximately 5% of naive CD4, 3.5% of naive CD8, roughly 2.5% of memory CD4, and less than 0.45% of memory CD8 clonotypes were shared across several donors. Estimated clonotype richness was generally larger for naive than for memory subsets. Based on pairwise subsampling, the degree of clonotype sharing among donors was expected to be affected by sequencing depth. Compared with non-shared clonotypes, clonotypes shared by all four sorted-subset donors had higher generation probabilities. Rarefaction of sorted-subset datasets indicated incomplete sequencing despite the large sequencing depth.

V was cut back by 0 bases and J by 4 bases, leaving a gap of 13 bases between them. The CDR3 runs 16 residues from the cysteine to the phenylalanine. The only DNA kept is the CDR3, 48 bases in frame from the first base. Based on the germline V gene, the CDR1 and CDR2 sequences are MGHRA and YSYEKL. The sequenced sample consisted of naive CD4+ T cells sorted from blood. Reading the label with the study, this specimen's cell subset or site is: CD45RA+ positively selected. This clonotype was obtained from a woman in her twenties or thirties in good health. Here the chain combines TRBV4-1 and TRBJ2-1; TRBD2 is perhaps the D gene, given 5 matching bases. The CDR3 protein is CASSQDRSGFYNEQFF. The DNA sequence follows: TGCGCCAGCAGCCAAGATCGGAGCGGCTTTTACAATGAGCAGTTCTTC.